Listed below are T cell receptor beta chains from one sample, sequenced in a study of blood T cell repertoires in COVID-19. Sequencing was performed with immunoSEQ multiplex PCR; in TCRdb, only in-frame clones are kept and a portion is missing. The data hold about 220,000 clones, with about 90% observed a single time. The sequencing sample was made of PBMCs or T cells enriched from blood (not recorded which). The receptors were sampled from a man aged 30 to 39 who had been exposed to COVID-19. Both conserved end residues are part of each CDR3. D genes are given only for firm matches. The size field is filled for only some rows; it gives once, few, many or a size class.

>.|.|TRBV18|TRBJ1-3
TGTGCCAGCTCATCGACAGGCGCTCTCCCTGGAAACACCATATATTTT
CASSSTGALPGNTIYF
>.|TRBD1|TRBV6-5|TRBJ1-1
TGTGCCAGCAGACGCGGGACAGGCACTGAAGCTTTCTTT
CASRRGTGTEAFF
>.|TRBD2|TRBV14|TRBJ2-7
TGTGCCAGCAGTCGGGCTCCTAGCGGGAGATATTATTACGAGCAGTACTTC
CASSRAPSGRYYYEQYF
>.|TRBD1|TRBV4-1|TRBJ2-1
TGCGCCAGCAGCCACCCGGTCCGGGACAGCTACAATGAGCAGTTCTTC
CASSHPVRDSYNEQFF
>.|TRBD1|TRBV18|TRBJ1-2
TGTGCCAGCTCACCACCACTAGGACAGGGCAGCTATGGCTACACCTTC
CASSPPLGQGSYGYTF
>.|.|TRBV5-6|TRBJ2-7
TGTGCCAGCAGCCCCGGTGGGCCCGCTGGCGAGCAGTACTTC
CASSPGGPAGEQYF
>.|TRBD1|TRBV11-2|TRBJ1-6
TGTGCCAGCAGCTCGGGACAGTCTAATTCACCCCTCCACTTT
CASSSGQSNSPLHF
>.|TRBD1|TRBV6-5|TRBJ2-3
TGTGCCAGCAGTTCCCCCGGGACAGGGGAAACAGATACGCAGTATTTT
CASSSPGTGETDTQYF
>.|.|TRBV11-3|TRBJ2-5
TGTGCCAGCAGCTTAGGGTCGGGGGAGACCCAGTACTTC
CASSLGSGETQYF
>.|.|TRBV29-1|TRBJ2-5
TGCAGCGTTGAGGCAGGGTTGGAGACCCAGTACTTC
CSVEAGLETQYF
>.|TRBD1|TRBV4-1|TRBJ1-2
TGCGCCAGCAGCCAAGGCAGGGGACAGCTCTACGTCTATGGCTACACCTTC
CASSQGRGQLYVYGYTF
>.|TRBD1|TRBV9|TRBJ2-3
TGTGCCAGCAGCGTGACCGGGACAGTCACAGATACGCAGTATTTT
CASSVTGTVTDTQYF
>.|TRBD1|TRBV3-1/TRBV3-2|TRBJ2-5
TGTGCCAGCAGCGCCGGGCACAGGGGGCAAGAGACCCAGTACTTC
CASSAGHRGQETQYF
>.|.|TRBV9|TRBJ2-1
TGTGCCAGCAGCGAGGCAGGGTATGAGCAGTTCTTC
CASSEAGYEQFF
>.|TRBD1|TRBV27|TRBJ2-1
TGTGCCAGCAGTCCCCGGCAGGGGGCGGACAATGAGCAGTTCTTC
CASSPRQGADNEQFF
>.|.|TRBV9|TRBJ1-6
TGTGCCAGCAGCGCCGGGGAGATATCTTCACCCCTCCACTTT
CASSAGEISSPLHF
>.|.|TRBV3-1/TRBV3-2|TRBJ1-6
TGTGCCAGCAGCCAAACCTCTCGGAGGTCACCCCTCCACTTT
CASSQTSRRSPLHF
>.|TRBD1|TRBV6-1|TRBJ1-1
TGTGCCAGCAGTGTGGGGGACAGGGCGCGGACCACTGAAGCTTTCTTT
CASSVGDRARTTEAFF
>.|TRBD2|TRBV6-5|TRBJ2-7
TGTGCCAGCAGTTACTCGAGCGGGGGGGCCCCCTACGAGCAGTACTTC
CASSYSSGGAPYEQYF
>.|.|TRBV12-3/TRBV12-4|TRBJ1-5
TGTGCCAGCAGTGGAGGGAATCAGCCCCAGCATTTT
CASSGGNQPQHF
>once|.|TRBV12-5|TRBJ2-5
TGTGCTAGTGGTTCCGCGGAGACCCAGTACTTC
CASGSAETQYF
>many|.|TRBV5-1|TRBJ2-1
TGCGCCAGCAGCTTGGCTGTCAATGAGCAGTTCTTC
CASSLAVNEQFF
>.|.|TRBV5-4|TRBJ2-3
TGTGCCAGCAGCTTTGGGGGGGGCCGTTCAGATACGCAGTATTTT
CASSFGGGRSDTQYF
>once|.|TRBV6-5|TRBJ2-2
TGTGCCAGCAGCCAAGGGGCCGTATCCGGGGAGCTGTTTTTT
CASSQGAVSGELFF
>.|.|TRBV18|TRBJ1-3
TGTGCCAGCTCACCGACAGATACTAACTCTGGAAACACCATATATTTT
CASSPTDTNSGNTIYF
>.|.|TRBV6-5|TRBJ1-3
TGTGCCAGCAGTTACTCGAGCAGGCCCTCTGGAAACACCATATATTTT
CASSYSSRPSGNTIYF
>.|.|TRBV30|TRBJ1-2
TGTGCCTGGAGTCCGTCCGGGCGAGCAAGGGGCTATGGCTACACCTTC
CAWSPSGRARGYGYTF
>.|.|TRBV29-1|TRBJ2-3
TGCAGCGTTGATTTGGAGGGGGCGGATACGCAGTATTTT
CSVDLEGADTQYF
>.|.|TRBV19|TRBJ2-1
TGTGCCAGTAGTATATGGGACAACTTCTACAATGAGCAGTTCTTC
CASSIWDNFYNEQFF
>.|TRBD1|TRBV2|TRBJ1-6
TGTGCCAGCAGTGCACGAGACAGGGAAGACTCACCCCTCCACTTT
CASSARDREDSPLHF
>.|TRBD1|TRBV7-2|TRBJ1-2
TGTGCCAGCAGCTTATCTTTCCGGGACAGACGTTTCCACTTC
CASSLSFRDRRFHF
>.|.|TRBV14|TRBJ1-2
TGTGCCAGCAGCCAAGATCCACCCCGGGGAGGCTACACCTTC
CASSQDPPRGGYTF
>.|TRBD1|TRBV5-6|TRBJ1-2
TGTGCCAGCAGCGCACCGGGGACAGGGGGTTTCTATGGCTACACCTTC
CASSAPGTGGFYGYTF
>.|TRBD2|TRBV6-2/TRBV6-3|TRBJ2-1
TGTGCCAGCAGCATCTCCTCCGCGGGGGGGAAAAATGAGCAGTTCTTC
CASSISSAGGKNEQFF
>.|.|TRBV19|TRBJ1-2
TGTGCCAGTAGTATCCTCGGGGGGGACTATGGCTACACCTTC
CASSILGGDYGYTF
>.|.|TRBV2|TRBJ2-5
TGTGCCAGCATACTAGGCGGAGGTTATTGGGAGACCCAGTACTTC
CASILGGGYWETQYF
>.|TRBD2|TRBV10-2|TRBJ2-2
TGCGCCAGCAGTTACGGACTAGCGAGCACCGGGGAGCTGTTTTTT
CASSYGLASTGELFF
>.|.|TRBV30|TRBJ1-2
TGTGCCTGGAGTACTACAGGGCCCGGCTACACCTTC
CAWSTTGPGYTF
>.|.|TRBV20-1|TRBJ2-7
TGCAGTGCTAGTTTTTCAGGGGGGTACGAGCAGTACTTC
CSASFSGGYEQYF
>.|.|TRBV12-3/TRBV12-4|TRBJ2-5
TGTGCCAGCAGTCCCCCGGGGGAGACCCAGTACTTC
CASSPPGETQYF
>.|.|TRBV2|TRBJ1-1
TGTGCCAGCAGCCTCCCCGGGGGGAACACTGAAGCTTTCTTT
CASSLPGGNTEAFF
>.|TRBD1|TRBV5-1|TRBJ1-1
TGCGCCAGCAGCGATCGACAGGGGCTGAACACTGAAGCTTTCTTT
CASSDRQGLNTEAFF
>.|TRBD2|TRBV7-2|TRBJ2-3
TGTACCAGCAGCTTAGGCGTCGACGGGGGGATGAGGGATACGCAGTATTTT
CTSSLGVDGGMRDTQYF
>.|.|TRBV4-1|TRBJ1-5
TGCGCCAGCAGCCAGAGGAGCGGCAGCAATCAGCCCCAGCATTTT
CASSQRSGSNQPQHF
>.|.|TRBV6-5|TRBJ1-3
TGTGCCGCGGGTCCTGGGGTAGGAGATGGAAACACCATATATTTT
CAAGPGVGDGNTIYF
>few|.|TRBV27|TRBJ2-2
TGTGCCAGCCGACCCTGGACAGCCAACGGGGAGCTGTTTTTT
CASRPWTANGELFF
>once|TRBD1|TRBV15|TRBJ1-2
TGTGCCACCAGCAGAGTCCGGGACAGGGATAACTATGGCTACACCTTC
CATSRVRDRDNYGYTF
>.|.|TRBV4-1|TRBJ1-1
TGCGCCAGCAGCTCGTTGGGGGGAGAAGCTTTCTTT
CASSSLGGEAFF
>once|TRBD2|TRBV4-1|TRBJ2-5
TGCGCCAGCAGCCGATCCGGGACTAGCGGCCAAGAGACCCAGTACTTC
CASSRSGTSGQETQYF
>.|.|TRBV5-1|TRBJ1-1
TGCGCCAGCAGTATCAGGGGCACTGAAGCTTTCTTT
CASSIRGTEAFF
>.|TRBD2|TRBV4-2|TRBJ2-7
TGTGCCAGCAGCCAAGAAGGACTAGCGGGGTCCTACGAGCAGTACTTC
CASSQEGLAGSYEQYF
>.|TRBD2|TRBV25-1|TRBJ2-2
TGTGCCAGCAGTCCCCCTGGGGGGGTACCCGGGGAGCTGTTTTTT
CASSPPGGVPGELFF
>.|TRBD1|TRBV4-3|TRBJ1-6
TGCGCCAGCAGCCCGACAGGGGAGGTGTCACCCCTCCACTTT
CASSPTGEVSPLHF
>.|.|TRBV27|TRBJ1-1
TGTGCCGTTTTCTTGAACACTGAAGCTTTCTTT
CAVFLNTEAFF
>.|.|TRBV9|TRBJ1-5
TGTGCCAGCAGCCTGGGACATGGGGTAGATCAGCCCCAGCATTTT
CASSLGHGVDQPQHF
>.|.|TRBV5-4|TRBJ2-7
TGTGCCAGCAGCTTTAGCCCGAACCACGAGCAGTACTTC
CASSFSPNHEQYF